Listed below are T cell receptor beta chains from one sample, sequenced in a study of vaccination effects on CD4 cells after COVID-19. These TCRs' antigens remain unknown. Some clones are missing from TCRdb's copy, which holds only in-frame ones; the method was immunoSEQ multiplex PCR. The sample contains some 30,000 clones, roughly 80% of which appear only once. This specimen was CD4+ T cells from PBMCs cultured with SARS-CoV-2 spike peptides, taken after COVID-19 vaccination. The origin of the receptors is a human donor who received a COVID-19 vaccine. Some clones in this sample may be carry-over from other donors' samples. The CDR3 runs from the conserved cysteine through the conserved F or W. Each record gives: V gene, CDR3 length, J gene, clone size, D gene, CDR3 DNA, CDR3 protein. A D gene is named only where the DNA matches it firmly. Size values are once, few and many counts, or a class for expanded clones, and some rows have none.

V: TRBV7-2
length: 13
J: TRBJ2-5
size: .
D: .
DNA: TGTGCCAGCAGCTTAGTGGGGCGGGAGACCCAGTACTTC
CDR3: CASSLVGRETQYF

V: TRBV30
length: 11
J: TRBJ2-1
size: .
D: .
DNA: TGTGCCTGGACAGGGACATATGAGCAGTTCTTC
CDR3: CAWTGTYEQFF

V: TRBV29-1
length: 10
J: TRBJ2-5
size: once
D: .
DNA: TGCAGCGTATTGGGAGAGACCCAGTACTTC
CDR3: CSVLGETQYF

V: TRBV3-1/TRBV3-2
length: 15
J: TRBJ1-1
size: .
D: TRBD1
DNA: TGTGCCAGCAGCCCATTCGGACAGGGCCGGGCTGAAGCTTTCTTT
CDR3: CASSPFGQGRAEAFF

V: TRBV5-1
length: 13
J: TRBJ2-5
size: .
D: .
DNA: TGCGCCAGCAGCTTTACGGGAGATGAGACCCAGTACTTC
CDR3: CASSFTGDETQYF

V: TRBV9
length: 15
J: TRBJ1-6
size: .
D: .
DNA: TGTGCCAGCAGCGCCCGTTCAGGGGCCGCCGCGGCCCTCCACTTT
CDR3: CASSARSGAAAALHF

V: TRBV7-3
length: 16
J: TRBJ2-2
size: .
D: .
DNA: TGTGCCAGCAGCTTATCTAGTACAGGGAACACCGGGGAGCTGTTTTTT
CDR3: CASSLSSTGNTGELFF

V: TRBV5-1
length: 13
J: TRBJ2-1
size: .
D: TRBD1
DNA: TGCGCCAGCAGCCAAGGACAGGGCAATGAGCAGTTCTTC
CDR3: CASSQGQGNEQFF

V: TRBV18
length: 18
J: TRBJ2-3
size: .
D: TRBD1
DNA: TGTGCCAGCTCACCACCGGCTCCTCGGGACAGGGATTCAGATACGCAGTATTTT
CDR3: CASSPPAPRDRDSDTQYF

V: TRBV7-2
length: 16
J: TRBJ1-4
size: .
D: TRBD1
DNA: TGTGCCAGCAGCTTAGGACAGGGGACGGGGAATGAAAAACTGTTTTTT
CDR3: CASSLGQGTGNEKLFF